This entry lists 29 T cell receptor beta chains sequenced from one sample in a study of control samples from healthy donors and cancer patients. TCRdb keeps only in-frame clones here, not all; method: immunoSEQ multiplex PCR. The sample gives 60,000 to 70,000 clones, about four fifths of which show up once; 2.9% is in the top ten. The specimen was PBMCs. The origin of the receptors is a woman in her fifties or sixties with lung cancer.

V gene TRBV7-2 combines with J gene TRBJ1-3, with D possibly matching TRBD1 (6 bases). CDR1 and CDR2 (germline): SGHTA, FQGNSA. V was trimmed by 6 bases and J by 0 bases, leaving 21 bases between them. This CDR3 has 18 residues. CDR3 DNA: TGTGCCAGCAGTTTATATCCCCGAGGACAGAGCTCTGGAAACACCATATATTTT. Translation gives CASSLYPRGQSSGNTIYF.

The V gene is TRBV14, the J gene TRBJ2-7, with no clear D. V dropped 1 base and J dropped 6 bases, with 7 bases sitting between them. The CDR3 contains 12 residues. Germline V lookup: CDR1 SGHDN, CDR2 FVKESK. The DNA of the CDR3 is TGTGCCAGCAGCCAAGTCGTAACCGAGCAGTACTTC. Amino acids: CASSQVVTEQYF.

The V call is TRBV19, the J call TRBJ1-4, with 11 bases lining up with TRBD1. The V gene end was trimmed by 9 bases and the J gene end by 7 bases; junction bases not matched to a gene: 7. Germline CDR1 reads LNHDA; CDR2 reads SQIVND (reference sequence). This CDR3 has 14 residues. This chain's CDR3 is CASMDRGLVEKLFF. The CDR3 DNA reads TGTGCCAGCATGGACAGGGGGCTGGTTGAAAAACTGTTTTTT.

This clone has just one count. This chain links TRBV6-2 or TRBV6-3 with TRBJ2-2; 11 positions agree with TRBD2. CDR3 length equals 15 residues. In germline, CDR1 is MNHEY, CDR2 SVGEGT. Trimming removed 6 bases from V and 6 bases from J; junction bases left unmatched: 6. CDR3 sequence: CASSFSGGAPGELFF. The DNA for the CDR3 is TGTGCCAGCAGCTTTAGCGGGGGGGCACCCGGGGAGCTGTTTTTT.

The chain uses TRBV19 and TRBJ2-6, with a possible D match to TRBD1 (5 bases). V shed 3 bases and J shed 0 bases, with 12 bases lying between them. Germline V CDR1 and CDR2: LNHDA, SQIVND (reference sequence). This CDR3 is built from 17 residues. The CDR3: CASSMLTGLSGANVLTF. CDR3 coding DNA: TGTGCCAGTAGTATGCTAACAGGCCTCTCTGGGGCCAACGTCCTGACTTTC.

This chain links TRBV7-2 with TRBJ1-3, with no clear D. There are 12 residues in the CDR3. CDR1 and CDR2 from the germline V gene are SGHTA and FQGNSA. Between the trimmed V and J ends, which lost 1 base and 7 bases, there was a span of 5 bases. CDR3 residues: CASSLGRNTIYF. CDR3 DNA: TGTGCCAGCAGCTTAGGACGGAACACCATATATTTT.

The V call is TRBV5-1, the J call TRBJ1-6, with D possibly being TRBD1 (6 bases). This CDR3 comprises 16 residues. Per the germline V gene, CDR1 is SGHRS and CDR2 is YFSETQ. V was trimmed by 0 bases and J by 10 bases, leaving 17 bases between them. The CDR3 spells CASSLASGASMSPLHF. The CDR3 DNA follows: TGCGCCAGCAGCTTGGCCTCGGGGGCCTCAATGTCACCCCTCCACTTT. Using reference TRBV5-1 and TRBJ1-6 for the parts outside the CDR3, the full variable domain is KAGVTQTPRYLIKTRGQQVTLSCSPISGHRSVSWYQQTPGQGLQFLFEYFSETQRNKGNFPGRFSGRQFSNSRSEMNVSTLELGDSALYLCASSLASGASMSPLHFGNGTRLTVT.

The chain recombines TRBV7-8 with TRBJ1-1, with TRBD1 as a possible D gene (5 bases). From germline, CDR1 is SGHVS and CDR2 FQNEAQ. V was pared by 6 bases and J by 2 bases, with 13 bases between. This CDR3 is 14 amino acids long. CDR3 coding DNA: TGTGCCAGCAGTTGGGGACTCCCTAACACTGAAGCTTTCTTT. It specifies CASSWGLPNTEAFF.

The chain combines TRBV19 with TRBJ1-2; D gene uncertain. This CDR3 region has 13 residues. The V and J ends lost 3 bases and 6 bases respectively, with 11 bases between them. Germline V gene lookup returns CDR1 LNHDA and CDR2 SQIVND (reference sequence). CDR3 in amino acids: CASSMWGSDGYTF. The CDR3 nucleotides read TGTGCCAGTAGTATGTGGGGTTCGGATGGCTACACCTTC.

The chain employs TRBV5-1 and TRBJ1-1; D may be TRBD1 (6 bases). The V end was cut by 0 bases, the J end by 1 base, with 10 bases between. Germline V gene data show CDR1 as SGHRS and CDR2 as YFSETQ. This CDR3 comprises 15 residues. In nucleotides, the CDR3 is TGCGCCAGCAGCTTGGCGGGGGCAGGGAACACTGAAGCTTTCTTT. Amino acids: CASSLAGAGNTEAFF.

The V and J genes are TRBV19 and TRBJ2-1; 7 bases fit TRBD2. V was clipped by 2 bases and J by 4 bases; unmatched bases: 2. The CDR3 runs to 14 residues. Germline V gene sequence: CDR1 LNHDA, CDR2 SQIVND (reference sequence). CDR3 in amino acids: CASSISAGYNEQFF. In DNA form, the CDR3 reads TGTGCCAGTAGTATATCAGCGGGGTACAATGAGCAGTTCTTC.

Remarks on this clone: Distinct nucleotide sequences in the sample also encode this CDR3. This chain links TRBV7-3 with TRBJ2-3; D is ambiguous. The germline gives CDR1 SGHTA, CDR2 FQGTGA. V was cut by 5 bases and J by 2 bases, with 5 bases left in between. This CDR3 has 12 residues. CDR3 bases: TGTGCCAGCAGCCCAGACACAGATACGCAGTATTTT. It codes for CASSPDTDTQYF.

DNA of the CDR3: TGCGCCAGCAGCTTGGGGGACAGGGGAGGAACAGATACGCAGTATTTT. Protein product: CASSLGDRGGTDTQYF. J is TRBJ2-3 and V is TRBV5-1, with 10 bases identical to TRBD1. Trimming at V came to 0 bases and at J to 3 bases, leaving 4 bases not matched to a gene. The CDR3 spans 16 residues. Germline-derived CDR1 and CDR2 are SGHRS and YFSETQ.

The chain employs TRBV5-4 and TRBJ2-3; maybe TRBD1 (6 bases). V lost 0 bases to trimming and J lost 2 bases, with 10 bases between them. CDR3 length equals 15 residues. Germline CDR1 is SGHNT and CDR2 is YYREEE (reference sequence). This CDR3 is CASSLGDRYTDTQYF. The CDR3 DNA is TGTGCCAGCAGCTTGGGTGACAGGTACACAGATACGCAGTATTTT.

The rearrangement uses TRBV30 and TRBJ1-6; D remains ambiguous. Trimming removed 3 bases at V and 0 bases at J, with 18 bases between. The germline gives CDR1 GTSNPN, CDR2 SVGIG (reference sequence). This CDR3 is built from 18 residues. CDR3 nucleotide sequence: TGTGCCTGGAGGTGGAGTGGGCCAATTAGCTCCTATAATTCACCCCTCCACTTT. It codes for CAWRWSGPISSYNSPLHF.

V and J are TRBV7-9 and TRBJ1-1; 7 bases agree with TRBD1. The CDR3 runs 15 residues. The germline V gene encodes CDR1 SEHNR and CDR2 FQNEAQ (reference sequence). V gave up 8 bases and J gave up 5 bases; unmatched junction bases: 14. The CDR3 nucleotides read TGTGCCAGCGTCCCAGGGGGAGGAAGAGGGACTGAAGCTTTCTTT. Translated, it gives CASVPGGGRGTEAFF.

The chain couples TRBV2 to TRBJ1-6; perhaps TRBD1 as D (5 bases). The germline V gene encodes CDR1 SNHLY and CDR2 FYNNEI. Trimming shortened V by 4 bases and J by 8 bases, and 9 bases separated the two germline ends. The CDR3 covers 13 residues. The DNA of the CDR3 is TGTGCCAGCAGTGCCGGGGGGGATTCACCCCTCCACTTT. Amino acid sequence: CASSAGGDSPLHF.

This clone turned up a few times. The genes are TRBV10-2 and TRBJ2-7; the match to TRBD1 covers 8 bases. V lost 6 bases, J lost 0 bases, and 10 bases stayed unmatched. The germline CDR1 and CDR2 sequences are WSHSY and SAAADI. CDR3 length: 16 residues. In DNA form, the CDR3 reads TGCGCCAGCAGAAGACAGGGGAAAGGGGACTCCTACGAGCAGTACTTC. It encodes CASRRQGKGDSYEQYF.

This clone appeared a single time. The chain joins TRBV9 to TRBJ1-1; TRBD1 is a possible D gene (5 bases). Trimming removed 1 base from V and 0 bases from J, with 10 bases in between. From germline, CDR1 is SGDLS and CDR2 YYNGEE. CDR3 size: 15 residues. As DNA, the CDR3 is TGTGCCAGCAGCGTAACGGAGGGGATGAACACTGAAGCTTTCTTT. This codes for CASSVTEGMNTEAFF.

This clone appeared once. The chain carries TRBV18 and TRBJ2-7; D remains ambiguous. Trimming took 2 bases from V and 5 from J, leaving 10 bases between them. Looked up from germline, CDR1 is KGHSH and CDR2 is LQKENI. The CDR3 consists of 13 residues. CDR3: CASSPIRTHEQYF. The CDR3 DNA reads TGTGCCAGCTCACCAATCAGGACCCACGAGCAGTACTTC.

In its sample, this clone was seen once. The CDR3 DNA reads TGTGCCAGTAGTATTATGTTAGACAGTGAAGCTTTCTTT. Residues: CASSIMLDSEAFF. This chain uses TRBV19 with TRBJ1-1; D might be TRBD1 (5 bases). V was trimmed by 3 bases and J by 7 bases, leaving 12 bases between them. The length of the CDR3 is 13 residues. Germline V gene data show CDR1 as LNHDA and CDR2 as SQIVND (reference sequence). The full variable domain, completed using reference TRBV19 and TRBJ1-1, is DGGITQSPKYLFRKEGQNVTLSCEQNLNHDAMYWYRQDPGQGLRLIYYSQIVNDFQKGDIAEGYSVSREKKESFPLTVTSAQKNPTAFYLCASSIMLDSEAFFGQGTRLTVV.

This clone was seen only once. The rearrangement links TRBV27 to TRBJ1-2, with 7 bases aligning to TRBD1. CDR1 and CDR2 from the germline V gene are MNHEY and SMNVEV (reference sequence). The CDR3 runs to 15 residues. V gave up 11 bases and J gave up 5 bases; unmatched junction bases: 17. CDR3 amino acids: CAARTGKGLAYGYTF. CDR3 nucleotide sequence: TGTGCCGCCCGGACAGGAAAAGGTTTAGCGTATGGCTACACCTTC.

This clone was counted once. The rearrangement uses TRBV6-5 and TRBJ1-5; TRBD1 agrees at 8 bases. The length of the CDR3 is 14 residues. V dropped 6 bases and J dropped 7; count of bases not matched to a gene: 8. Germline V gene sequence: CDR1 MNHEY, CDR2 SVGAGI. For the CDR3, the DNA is TGTGCCAGCAGGAGGACAGGGAGGCGGCAGCCCCAGCATTTT. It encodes CASRRTGRRQPQHF.

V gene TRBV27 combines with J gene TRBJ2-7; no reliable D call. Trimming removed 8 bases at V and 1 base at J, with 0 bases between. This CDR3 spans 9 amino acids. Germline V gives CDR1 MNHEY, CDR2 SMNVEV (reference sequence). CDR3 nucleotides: TGTGCCAGCTCCTACGAGCAGTACTTC. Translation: CASSYEQYF.

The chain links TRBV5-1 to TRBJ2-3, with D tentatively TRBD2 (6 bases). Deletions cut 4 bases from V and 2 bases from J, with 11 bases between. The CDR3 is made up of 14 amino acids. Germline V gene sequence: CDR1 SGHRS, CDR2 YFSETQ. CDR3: CASSNRGYTDTQYF. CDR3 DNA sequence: TGCGCCAGCAGCAACCGGGGGTACACAGATACGCAGTATTTT.

The CDR3 DNA sequence: TGTGCCAGCAGTCCCAGGACAGGGGGCTTGCTCGAAGCTTTCTTT. It encodes CASSPRTGGLLEAFF. J is TRBJ1-1 and V is TRBV27; 11 nucleotides agree with TRBD1. There are 15 residues in the CDR3. Germline lookup yields CDR1 MNHEY and CDR2 SMNVEV (reference sequence). Germline trimming cut 5 bases from V and 8 bases from J; bases unmatched to any gene: 10.

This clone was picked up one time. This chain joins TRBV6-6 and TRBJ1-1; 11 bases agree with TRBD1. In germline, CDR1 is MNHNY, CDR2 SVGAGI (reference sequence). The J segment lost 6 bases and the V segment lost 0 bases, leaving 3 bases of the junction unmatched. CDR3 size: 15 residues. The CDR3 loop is CASSYSGTGGSEAFF. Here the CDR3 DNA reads TGTGCCAGCAGTTACTCTGGGACAGGGGGGTCTGAAGCTTTCTTT.

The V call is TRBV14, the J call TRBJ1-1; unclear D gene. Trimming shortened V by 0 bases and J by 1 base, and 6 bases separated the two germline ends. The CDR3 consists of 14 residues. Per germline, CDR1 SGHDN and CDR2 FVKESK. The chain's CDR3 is CASSQEQRNTEAFF. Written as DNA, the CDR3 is TGTGCCAGCAGCCAAGAACAGAGGAACACTGAAGCTTTCTTT.

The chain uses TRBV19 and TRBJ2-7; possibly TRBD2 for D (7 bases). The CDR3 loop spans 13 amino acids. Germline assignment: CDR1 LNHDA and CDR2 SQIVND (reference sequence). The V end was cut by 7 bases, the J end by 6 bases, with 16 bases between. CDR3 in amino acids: CASTTGGGAEQYF. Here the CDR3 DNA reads TGTGCCAGTACCACCGGTGGGGGGGCCGAGCAGTACTTC. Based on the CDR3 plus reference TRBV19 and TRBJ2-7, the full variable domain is DGGITQSPKYLFRKEGQNVTLSCEQNLNHDAMYWYRQDPGQGLRLIYYSQIVNDFQKGDIAEGYSVSREKKESFPLTVTSAQKNPTAFYLCASTTGGGAEQYFGPGTRLTVT.